This T cell receptor beta chain emerged from a study of blood T cell repertoires in COVID-19. Profiling relied on immunoSEQ multiplex PCR, and the TCRdb table lists in-frame clones only, not all of them. The profile shows approximately 290,000 clones, roughly 84% of them singletons. This clone has just one count. CDR1 and CDR2 from the germline V gene are SGHTA and FQGNSA. Germline trimming cut 2 bases from V and 10 bases from J; bases unmatched to any gene: 6. The CDR3 has 13 residues. This sequence joins TRBV7-2 and TRBJ1-1, with 8 nucleotides matching TRBD1. What was sequenced was peripheral blood. The clonotype comes from a human donor with COVID-19, enrolled during active disease. The donor label of this sample is uncertain. The CDR3, as DNA: TGTGCCAGCAGCTTACAGGGGGCTAGGGTAGCTTTCTTT. The encoded protein is CASSLQGARVAFF.